A single sample is the source of the 29 T cell receptor beta chains below, sequenced in a study of technical replicates of blood from a handful of donors. Profiled with immunoSEQ multiplex PCR; TCRdb holds only in-frame clones, not every one. The sample has 50,000 to 70,000 clones; about nine tenths are singletons. The sequenced sample consisted of PBMCs. These receptors were taken from a human donor in good health. Some clones in this sample may be carry-over from other donors' samples.

The V gene is TRBV20-1, the J gene TRBJ2-3; D is unresolved. Germline CDR1 is DFQATT and CDR2 is SNEGSKA (reference sequence). Trimming took 4 bases from V and 5 from J, leaving 7 bases between them. CDR3 length equals 11 residues. The CDR3 is CSATQRDTQYF. CDR3 DNA: TGCAGTGCTACACAGAGAGATACGCAGTATTTT.

The chain couples TRBV2 to TRBJ2-5; 8 nucleotides match TRBD1. CDR1 SNHLY and CDR2 FYNNEI come from the germline V gene. This CDR3 spans 17 amino acids. The V gene end was trimmed by 6 bases and the J gene end by 4 bases; junction bases not matched to a gene: 16. CDR3 sequence reads: CASRAGTGMGNGETQYF. The CDR3, as DNA: TGTGCCAGCAGGGCCGGGACAGGTATGGGGAATGGAGAGACCCAGTACTTC. Looking up the rest from reference TRBV2 and TRBJ2-5 gives the full variable domain: EPEVTQTPSHQVTQMGQEVILRCVPISNHLYFYWYRQILGQKVEFLVSFYNNEISEKSEIFDDQFSVERPDGSNFTLKIRSTKLEDSAMYFCASRAGTGMGNGETQYFGPGTRLLVL.

The chain links TRBV6-6 to TRBJ2-7; 13 bases line up with TRBD2. Looked up from germline, CDR1 is MNHNY and CDR2 is SVGAGI (reference sequence). Germline trimming cut 2 bases from V and 6 bases from J; bases unmatched to any gene: 1. This CDR3 has 14 amino acids. CDR3 sequence: CASSYGLAGVEQYF. As DNA, the CDR3 is TGTGCCAGCAGTTACGGACTAGCGGGAGTCGAGCAGTACTTC.

The CDR3: CASSPTGGQGGELFF. CDR3 nucleotides: TGTGCCAGCAGCCCCACGGGGGGGCAAGGCGGGGAGCTGTTTTTT. The J gene is TRBJ2-2, the V gene TRBV5-4; 8 nucleotides match TRBD2. Trimming at V came to 4 bases and at J to 7 bases, leaving 9 bases not matched to a gene. Germline loops: CDR1 SGHNT, CDR2 YYREEE (reference sequence). This CDR3 has 15 residues.

The rearrangement links TRBV15 to TRBJ1-5; 7 nucleotides line up with TRBD1. The CDR3 runs to 15 residues. Germline V gives CDR1 LNHNV, CDR2 YYDKDF (reference sequence). V trimming: 1 base; J trimming: 6 bases; junction bases outside the gene matches: 6. The CDR3 nucleotides read TGTGCCACCAGCAGAGTGTCACAGGGGACTCAGCCCCAGCATTTT. This encodes CATSRVSQGTQPQHF.

CDR3 coding DNA: TGTGCCAGCAGCTTGGCTAGCGGGGGGGTCCCTGAGCAGTTCTTC. Amino acid sequence: CASSLASGGVPEQFF. The J gene is TRBJ2-1, the V gene TRBV7-9, with 12 bases matching TRBD2. V shed 3 bases, J shed 9 bases, and the junction held 6 bases outside the gene matches. The V gene's germline CDR1 is SEHNR and CDR2 FQNEAQ (reference sequence). This CDR3 contains 15 residues.

This rearrangement joins TRBV29-1 to TRBJ1-2, with 7 bases aligning to TRBD1. V dropped 4 bases and J dropped 6; count of bases not matched to a gene: 8. The CDR3 spans 13 residues. The germline V gene encodes CDR1 SQVTM and CDR2 ANQGSEA. In nucleotides, the CDR3 is TGCAGCGTTGGTAGACAGGGTTTCGATGGCTACACCTTC. Translating it yields CSVGRQGFDGYTF. Drawing the rest from reference TRBV29-1 and TRBJ1-2, the complete variable domain is SAVISQKPSRDICQRGTSLTIQCQVDSQVTMMFWYRQQPGQSLTLIATANQGSEATYESGFVIDKFPISRPNLTFSTLTVSNMSPEDSSIYLCSVGRQGFDGYTFGSGTRLTVV.

This clone has more than one count but fewer than ten. The chain carries TRBV5-8 and TRBJ2-5, with D possibly matching TRBD1 (6 bases). The germline V gene has CDR1 SGHTS and CDR2 YDEGEE. The CDR3 totals 13 residues. V was shortened by 4 bases and J by 4 bases, with 11 bases between the two germline ends. Here the CDR3 reads CASSNRVSETQYF. DNA for the CDR3: TGTGCCAGCAGCAACAGGGTCTCAGAGACCCAGTACTTC.

The chain combines TRBV5-4 with TRBJ2-2, with D unclear. The CDR3 contains 12 residues. The V and J ends lost 1 base and 9 bases respectively, with 7 bases between them. CDR1 SGHNT and CDR2 YYREEE come from the germline V gene (reference sequence). The CDR3 DNA reads TGTGCCAGCAGCTTGCCTAAACGGGAGCTGTTTTTT. Its translation is CASSLPKRELFF. Variable domain in full (rest from reference TRBV5-4 and TRBJ2-2): ETGVTQSPTHLIKTRGQQVTLRCSSQSGHNTVSWYQQALGQGPQFIFQYYREEENGRGNFPPRFSGLQFPNYSSELNVNALELDDSALYLCASSLPKRELFFGEGSRLTVL.

This chain joins TRBV5-1 and TRBJ2-5; 10 bases are a match to TRBD2. The CDR3 loop spans 14 amino acids. The germline CDR1 and CDR2 sequences are SGHRS and YFSETQ. The trim removed 3 bases at V and 3 bases at J, leaving 2 bases unmatched. This CDR3 reads CASSWTSGKETQYF. For the CDR3, the DNA is TGCGCCAGCAGCTGGACTAGCGGTAAAGAGACCCAGTACTTC.

The rearrangement uses TRBV7-8 and TRBJ2-2; tentatively, D is TRBD1 (6 bases). Germline V lookup: CDR1 SGHVS, CDR2 FQNEAQ. The CDR3 length is 15 residues. V lost 2 bases and J 4 bases, leaving 11 bases between the germline ends. The chain's CDR3 is CASSLRGRGTGELFF. DNA for the CDR3: TGTGCCAGCAGCTTAAGGGGCAGGGGCACCGGGGAGCTGTTTTTT.

The chain joins TRBV6-1 to TRBJ1-5, with D unresolved. The ends were cut back, 2 bases at V and 0 bases at J, with 17 bases in the middle. Per the germline V gene, CDR1 is MNHNS and CDR2 is SASEGT. This CDR3 spans 18 amino acids. CDR3 region: CASSEYPPQASSNQPQHF. The DNA for the CDR3 is TGTGCCAGCAGTGAATACCCACCTCAGGCGTCTAGCAATCAGCCCCAGCATTTT.

The chain links TRBV6-1 to TRBJ1-2; tentatively, D is TRBD1 (5 bases). The CDR3 sequence is 15 residues long. V lost 0 bases to trimming and J lost 8 bases, with 16 bases between them. Germline CDR1 MNHNS, CDR2 SASEGT. The CDR3 is CASSEAGFRAMGYTF. As DNA, the CDR3 is TGTGCCAGCAGTGAAGCCGGGTTCAGGGCAATGGGCTACACCTTC.

J is TRBJ1-2 and V is TRBV19; D is unresolved. The germline V gene has CDR1 LNHDA and CDR2 SQIVND (reference sequence). V gave up 4 bases and J gave up 5 bases, with 17 bases separating them. The CDR3 contains 15 residues. Here the CDR3 DNA reads TGTGCCAGTAGTAGCGGGAGGCCGGAAAATTATGGCTACACCTTC. Protein: CASSSGRPENYGYTF.

In this sample, this clone turned up once. The chain links TRBV27 to TRBJ1-3; D ambiguous. This CDR3 is 13 amino acids long. V lost 6 bases to trimming and J lost 0 bases, with 6 bases between them. Per the germline V gene, CDR1 is MNHEY and CDR2 is SMNVEV (reference sequence). Here the CDR3 DNA reads TGTGCCAGCAGATCGTACTCTGGAAACACCATATATTTT. Its protein product is CASRSYSGNTIYF.

The chain carries TRBV28 and TRBJ2-1; possible D gene TRBD1, 5 bases. The CDR3 has 11 amino acids. Germline-derived CDR1 and CDR2 are MDHEN and SYDVKM. The V end lost 5 bases, the J end lost 14 bases, and 13 bases lay between the germline ends. As DNA, the CDR3 is TGTGCCAGCAGTGCTGACAGCCCCGAGTTCTTC. Translating it yields CASSADSPEFF.

This chain uses TRBV20-1 with TRBJ1-1; tentative D call: TRBD1 (5 bases). Germline V CDR1 and CDR2: DFQATT, SNEGSKA (reference sequence). V gave up 6 bases and J gave up 9 bases, with 14 bases separating them. The CDR3 contains 11 residues. CDR3 in DNA: TGCAGTGCAGAGAAGGCGGGACAAGCTTTCTTT. Encoded protein: CSAEKAGQAFF.

The chain recombines TRBV29-1 with TRBJ2-7, with no clear D. CDR1 is SQVTM and CDR2 is ANQGSEA in the germline V gene. The CDR3 spans 12 residues. Trimming pared 3 bases from V and 0 bases from J, leaving 6 bases between. CDR3 sequence reads: CSVEVSSYEQYF. The CDR3 bases are TGCAGCGTTGAGGTGAGCTCCTACGAGCAGTACTTC.

The chain links TRBV18 to TRBJ2-2, with 11 bases matching TRBD1. Unmatched junction bases numbered 4, after V lost 3 bases and J lost 4 bases. Germline loops: CDR1 KGHSH, CDR2 LQKENI. The length of the CDR3 is 16 residues. CDR3 bases: TGTGCCAGCTCACCGGGACAGGGGGTCACCACCGGGGAGCTGTTTTTT. Encoded protein: CASSPGQGVTTGELFF.

The chain links TRBV7-3 to TRBJ2-7; 7 nucleotides line up with TRBD1. Germline V gene lookup returns CDR1 SGHTA and CDR2 FQGTGA. The CDR3 loop spans 13 amino acids. V was clipped by 3 bases and J by 2 bases; unmatched bases: 1. The CDR3 protein is CASSFDRAYEQYF. The CDR3, as DNA: TGTGCCAGCAGCTTCGACAGGGCCTACGAGCAGTACTTC. Supplemented by reference TRBV7-3 and TRBJ2-7, the full variable domain reads GAGVSQTPSNKVTEKGKYVELRCDPISGHTALYWYRQSLGQGPEFLIYFQGTGAADDSGLPNDRFFAVRPEGSVSTLKIQRTERGDSAVYLCASSFDRAYEQYFGPGTRLTVT.

This clone is labeled as medium-sized. The chain carries TRBV7-2 and TRBJ2-3; D is ambiguous. Between the trimmed V and J ends, which lost 5 bases and 3 bases, there was a span of 3 bases. Germline V gives CDR1 SGHTA, CDR2 FQGNSA. This CDR3 spans 11 amino acids. CDR3 sequence: CASSVTDTQYF. Written as DNA, the CDR3 is TGTGCCAGCAGCGTAACAGATACGCAGTATTTT.

V gene TRBV6-5 combines with J gene TRBJ1-6; 7 nucleotides match TRBD1. The CDR3 is 13 amino acids. V shed 4 bases and J 11 bases; nucleotides not matched to a gene: 5. Germline V gives CDR1 MNHEY, CDR2 SVGAGI. CDR3 protein: CASSSSGQTPLHF. CDR3 nucleotides: TGTGCCAGCAGTTCCTCGGGACAGACACCCCTCCACTTT.

The J gene is TRBJ1-2, the V gene TRBV6-1; 7 nucleotides match TRBD1. From germline, CDR1 is MNHNS and CDR2 SASEGT. CDR3 length equals 14 residues. V shed 7 bases and J 6 bases; nucleotides not matched to a gene: 11. The CDR3 spells CASTMKQGSHGYTF. In nucleotides, the CDR3 is TGTGCCAGCACCATGAAACAGGGGAGCCATGGCTACACCTTC.

This clone was detected once. The chain employs TRBV14 and TRBJ2-5; no clear D. CDR1 and CDR2 (germline): SGHDN, FVKESK. This CDR3 contains 14 residues. The germline V and J ends were trimmed by 4 bases and 5 bases, with 14 bases remaining between them. CDR3 nucleotides: TGTGCCAGCAGCCCGACCAGATCTAGGGAGACCCAGTACTTC. Encoded protein: CASSPTRSRETQYF.

The chain joins TRBV4-1 to TRBJ1-1, with 8 bases identical to TRBD1. The CDR3 runs 18 residues. Germline V gene sequence: CDR1 MGHRA, CDR2 YSYEKL. Losses at the gene ends were 1 base for V and 7 bases for J; bases not matched to a gene: 17. The CDR3 loop reads CASSQGPLQGAKGSEAFF. In DNA, the CDR3 is TGCGCCAGCAGCCAAGGCCCGCTCCAGGGGGCAAAGGGTAGTGAAGCTTTCTTT.

The chain combines TRBV7-6 with TRBJ2-5, with 9 positions matching TRBD2. CDR1 is SGHVS, CDR2 FNYEAQ, per germline. The J segment lost 5 bases and the V segment lost 5 bases, leaving 9 bases of the junction unmatched. The CDR3 is 15 residues long. CDR3 nucleotides: TGTGCCAGCAGCCGGACGGGACTAGCCGCGGAGACCCAGTACTTC. Translated, it gives CASSRTGLAAETQYF. Complete variable domain (other parts from reference TRBV7-6 and TRBJ2-5): GAGVSQSPRYKVTKRGQDVALRCDPISGHVSLYWYRQALGQGPEFLTYFNYEAQQDKSGLPNDRFSAERPEGSISTLTIQRTEQRDSAMYRCASSRTGLAAETQYFGPGTRLLVL.

V gene TRBV18 combines with J gene TRBJ2-3, with 11 bases identical to TRBD2. The V segment lost 6 bases and the J segment 4 bases; nucleotides outside the gene matches: 9. CDR3 length: 16 residues. The germline V gene has CDR1 KGHSH and CDR2 LQKENI. The DNA of the CDR3 is TGTGCCAGCTCTACCGGAACTAGCGGGAGTTCAGATACGCAGTATTTT. It yields the protein CASSTGTSGSSDTQYF.

This chain uses TRBV4-3 with TRBJ1-2; 9 bases fit TRBD1. After removal of 0 bases from V and 8 bases from J, the junction contained 4 bases not matched to a gene. The CDR3 loop spans 14 amino acids. The germline V gene encodes CDR1 LGHNA and CDR2 YSLEER. This CDR3 reads CASSQDVQGAGYTF. As DNA, the CDR3 is TGCGCCAGCAGCCAAGATGTACAGGGGGCCGGCTACACCTTC.

This chain connects TRBV18 to TRBJ1-2; 11 bases are shared with TRBD1. Per germline, CDR1 KGHSH and CDR2 LQKENI. Trimming removed 6 bases from V and 8 bases from J; junction bases left unmatched: 5. The CDR3 runs to 13 residues. CDR3 loop: CASSPDRGQGYTF. As DNA, the CDR3 is TGTGCCAGCTCCCCGGACAGGGGGCAAGGCTACACCTTC.